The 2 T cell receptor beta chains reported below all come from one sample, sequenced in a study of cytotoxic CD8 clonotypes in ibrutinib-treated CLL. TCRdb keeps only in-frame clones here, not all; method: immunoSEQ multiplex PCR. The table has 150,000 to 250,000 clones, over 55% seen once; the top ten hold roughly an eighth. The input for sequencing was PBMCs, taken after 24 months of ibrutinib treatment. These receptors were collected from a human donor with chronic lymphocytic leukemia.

CDR3 coding DNA: TGTGCCACCAGCAGAGTACAGGGCAGATCTTACGAGCAGTACTTC. It yields the protein CATSRVQGRSYEQYF. The chain is built from TRBV15 and TRBJ2-7, with D tentatively TRBD1 (6 bases). The V and J ends lost 1 base and 4 bases respectively, with 14 bases between them. Germline V gene lookup returns CDR1 LNHNV and CDR2 YYDKDF (reference sequence). The CDR3 sequence is 15 residues long.

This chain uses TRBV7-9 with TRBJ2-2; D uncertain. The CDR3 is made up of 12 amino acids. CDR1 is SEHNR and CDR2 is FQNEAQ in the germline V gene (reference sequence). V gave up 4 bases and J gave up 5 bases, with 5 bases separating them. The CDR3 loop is CASSSDTGELFF. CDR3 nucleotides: TGTGCCAGCAGCTCCGATACCGGGGAGCTGTTTTTT. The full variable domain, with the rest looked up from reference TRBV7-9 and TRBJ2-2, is DTGVSQNPRHKITKRGQNVTFRCDPISEHNRLYWYRQTLGQGPEFLTYFQNEAQLEKSRLLSDRFSAERPKGSFSTLEIQRTEQGDSAMYLCASSSDTGELFFGEGSRLTVL.